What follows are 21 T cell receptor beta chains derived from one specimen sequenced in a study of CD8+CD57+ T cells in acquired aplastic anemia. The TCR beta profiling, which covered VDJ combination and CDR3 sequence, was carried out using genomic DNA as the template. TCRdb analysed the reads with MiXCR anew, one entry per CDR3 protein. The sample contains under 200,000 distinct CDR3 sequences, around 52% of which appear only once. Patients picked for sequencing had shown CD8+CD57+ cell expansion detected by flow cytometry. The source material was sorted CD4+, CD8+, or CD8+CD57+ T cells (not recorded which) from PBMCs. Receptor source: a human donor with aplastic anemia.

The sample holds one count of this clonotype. CDR3 amino acids: CASSQHLGDTEAFF. The DNA of the CDR3 is TGCGCCAGCAGCCAACATCTCGGGGACACTGAAGCTTTCTTT. J is TRBJ1-1 and V is TRBV4-1; D not certain. The V end lost 2 bases, the J end lost 3 bases, and 10 bases lay between the germline ends. Germline V gene lookup returns CDR1 MGHRA and CDR2 YSYEKL. CDR3 size: 14 residues.

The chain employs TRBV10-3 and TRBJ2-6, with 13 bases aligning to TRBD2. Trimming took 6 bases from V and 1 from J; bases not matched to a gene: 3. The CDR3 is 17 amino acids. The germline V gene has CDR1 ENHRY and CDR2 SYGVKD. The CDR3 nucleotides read TGTGCCATCAGCGGACTAGCGGGAGCTTCTGGGGCCAACGTCCTGACTTTC. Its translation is CAISGLAGASGANVLTF.

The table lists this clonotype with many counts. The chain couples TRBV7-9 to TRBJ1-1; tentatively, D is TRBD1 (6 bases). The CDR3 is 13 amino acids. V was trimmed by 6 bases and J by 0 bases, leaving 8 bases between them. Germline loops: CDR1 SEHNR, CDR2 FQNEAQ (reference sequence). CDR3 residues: CASRDRLNTEAFF. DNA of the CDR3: TGTGCCAGCAGAGACAGGTTGAACACTGAAGCTTTCTTT.

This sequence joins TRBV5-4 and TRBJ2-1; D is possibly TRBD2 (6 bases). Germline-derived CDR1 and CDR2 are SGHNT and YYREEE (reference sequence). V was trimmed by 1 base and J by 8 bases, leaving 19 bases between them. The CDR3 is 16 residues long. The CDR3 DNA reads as TGTGCCAGCAGCTTGCCAACAGGACTATTAGGTGATGAGCAGTTCTTC. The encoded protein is CASSLPTGLLGDEQFF.

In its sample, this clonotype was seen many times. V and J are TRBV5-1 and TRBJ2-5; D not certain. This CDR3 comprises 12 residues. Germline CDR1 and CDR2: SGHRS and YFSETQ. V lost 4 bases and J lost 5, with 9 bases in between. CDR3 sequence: CASSPGGETQYF. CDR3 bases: TGCGCCAGCAGCCCGGGTGGGGAGACCCAGTACTTC.

DNA of the CDR3: TGTGCCAGCAGCCCGAGTGGGGGGGGCAATCAGCCCCAGCATTTT. Translating it yields CASSPSGGGNQPQHF. The chain employs TRBV7-2 and TRBJ1-5, with D perhaps TRBD1 (5 bases). V was pared by 5 bases and J by 2 bases, with 13 bases between. Germline CDR1 SGHTA, CDR2 FQGNSA. The CDR3 runs to 15 residues.

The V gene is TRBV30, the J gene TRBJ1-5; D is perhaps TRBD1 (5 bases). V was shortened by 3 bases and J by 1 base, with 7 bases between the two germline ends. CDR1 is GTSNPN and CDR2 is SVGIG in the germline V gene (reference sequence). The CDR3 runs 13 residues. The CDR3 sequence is CAWSWDSNQPQHF. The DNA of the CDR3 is TGTGCCTGGAGCTGGGACAGCAATCAGCCCCAGCATTTT. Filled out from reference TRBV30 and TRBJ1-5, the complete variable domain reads SQTIHQWPATLVQPVGSPLSLECTVEGTSNPNLYWYRQAAGRGLQLLFYSVGIGQISSEVPQNLSASRPQDRQFILSSKKLLLSDSGFYLCAWSWDSNQPQHFGDGTRLSIL.

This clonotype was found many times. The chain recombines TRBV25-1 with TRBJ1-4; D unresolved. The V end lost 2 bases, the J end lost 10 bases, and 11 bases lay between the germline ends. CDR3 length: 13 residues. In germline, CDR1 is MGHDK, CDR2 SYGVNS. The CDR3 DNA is TGTGCCAGCAGTGAAGGAGGGAAGGGAAAACTGTTTTTT. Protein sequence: CASSEGGKGKLFF.

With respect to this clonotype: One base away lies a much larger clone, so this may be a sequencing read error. The CDR3 DNA reads as TGTGCCAGTTCTTACCCGGACAGGAGAAGGTACGAGCAGTACTTC. Encoded protein: CASSYPDRRRYEQYF. The V and J genes are TRBV6-1 and TRBJ2-7; TRBD1 aligns across 7 bases. The length of the CDR3 is 15 residues. Per germline, CDR1 MNHNS and CDR2 SASEGT. V was clipped by 9 bases and J by 4 bases; unmatched bases: 15.

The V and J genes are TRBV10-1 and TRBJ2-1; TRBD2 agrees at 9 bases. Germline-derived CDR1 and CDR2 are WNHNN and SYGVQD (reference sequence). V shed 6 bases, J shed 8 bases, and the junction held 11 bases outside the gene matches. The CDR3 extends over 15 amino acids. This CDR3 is CASSGGASGDDEQFF. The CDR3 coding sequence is TGCGCCAGCAGCGGAGGGGCTAGCGGGGACGATGAGCAGTTCTTC.

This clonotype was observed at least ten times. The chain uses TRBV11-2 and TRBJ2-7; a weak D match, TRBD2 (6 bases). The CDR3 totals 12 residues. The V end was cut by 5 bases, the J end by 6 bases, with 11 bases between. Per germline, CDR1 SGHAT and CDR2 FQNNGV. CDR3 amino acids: CASSLGLSEQYF. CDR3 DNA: TGTGCCAGCAGCCTGGGACTCTCCGAGCAGTACTTC.

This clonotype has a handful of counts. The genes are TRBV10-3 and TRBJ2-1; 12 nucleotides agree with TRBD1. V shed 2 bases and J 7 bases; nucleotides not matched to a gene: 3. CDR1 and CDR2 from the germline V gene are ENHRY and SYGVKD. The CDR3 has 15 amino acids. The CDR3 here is CAISERDRGQNEQFF. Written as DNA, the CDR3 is TGTGCCATCAGTGAGAGGGACAGGGGGCAAAATGAGCAGTTCTTC.

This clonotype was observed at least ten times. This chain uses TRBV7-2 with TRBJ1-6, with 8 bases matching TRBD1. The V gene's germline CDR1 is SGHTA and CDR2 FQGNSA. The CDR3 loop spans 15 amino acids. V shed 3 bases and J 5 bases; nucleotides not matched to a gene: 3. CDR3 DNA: TGTGCCAGCAGCTTGACAGGGGTGGATAATTCACCCCTCCACTTT. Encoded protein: CASSLTGVDNSPLHF.

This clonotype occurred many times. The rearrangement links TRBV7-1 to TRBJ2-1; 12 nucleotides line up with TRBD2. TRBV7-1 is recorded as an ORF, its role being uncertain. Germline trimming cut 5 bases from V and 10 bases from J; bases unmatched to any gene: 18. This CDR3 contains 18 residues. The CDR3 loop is CASSPLTLLAGGPMEQFF. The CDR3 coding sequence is TGTGCCAGCAGCCCATTAACCCTCCTAGCGGGAGGGCCTATGGAGCAGTTCTTC.

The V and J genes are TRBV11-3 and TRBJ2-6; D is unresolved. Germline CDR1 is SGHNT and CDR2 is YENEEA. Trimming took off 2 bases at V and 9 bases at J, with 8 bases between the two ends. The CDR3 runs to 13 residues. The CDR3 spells CASSLTDHNVLTF. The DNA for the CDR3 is TGTGCCAGCAGCTTAACGGACCACAACGTCCTGACTTTC.

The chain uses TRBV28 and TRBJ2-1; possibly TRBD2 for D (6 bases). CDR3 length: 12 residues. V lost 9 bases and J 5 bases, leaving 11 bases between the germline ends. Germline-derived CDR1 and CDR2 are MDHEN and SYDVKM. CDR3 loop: CASTGVHNEQFF. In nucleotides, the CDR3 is TGTGCCAGTACGGGGGTTCACAATGAGCAGTTCTTC.

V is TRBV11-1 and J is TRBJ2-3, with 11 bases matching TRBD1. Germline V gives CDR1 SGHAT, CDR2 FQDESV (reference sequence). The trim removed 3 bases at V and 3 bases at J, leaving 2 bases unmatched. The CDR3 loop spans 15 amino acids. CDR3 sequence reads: CASSFGQGATDTQYF. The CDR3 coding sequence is TGTGCCAGCAGCTTCGGACAGGGGGCAACAGATACGCAGTATTTT.

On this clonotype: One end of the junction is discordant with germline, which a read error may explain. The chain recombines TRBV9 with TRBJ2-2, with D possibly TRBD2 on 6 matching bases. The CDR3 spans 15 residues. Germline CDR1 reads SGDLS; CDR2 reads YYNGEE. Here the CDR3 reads CASSVGSGDGGELFF. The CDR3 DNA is TGTGCCAGCAGCGTAGGGTCAGGTGATGGCGGGGAGTTGTTTTTT. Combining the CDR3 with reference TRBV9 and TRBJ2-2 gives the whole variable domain DSGVTQTPKHLITATGQRVTLRCSPRSGDLSVYWYQQSLDQGLQFLIQYYNGEERAKGNILERFSAQQFPDLHSELNLSSLELGDSALYFCASSVGSGDGGELFFGEGSRLTVL.

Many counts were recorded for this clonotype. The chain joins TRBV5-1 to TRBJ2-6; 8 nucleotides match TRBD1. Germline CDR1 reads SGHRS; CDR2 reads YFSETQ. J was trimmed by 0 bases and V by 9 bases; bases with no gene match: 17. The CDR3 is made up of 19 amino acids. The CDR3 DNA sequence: TGCGCCACCTCAGCTTGGCAGGGGGCTGTGGGCTCTGGGGCCAACGTCCTGACTTTC. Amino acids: CATSAWQGAVGSGANVLTF.

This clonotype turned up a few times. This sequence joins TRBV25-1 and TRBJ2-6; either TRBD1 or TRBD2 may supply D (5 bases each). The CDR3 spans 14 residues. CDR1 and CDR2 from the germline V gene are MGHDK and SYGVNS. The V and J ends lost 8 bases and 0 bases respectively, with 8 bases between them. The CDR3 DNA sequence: TGTGCCAGCCGGGACCTCTCTGGGGCCAACGTCCTGACTTTC. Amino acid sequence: CASRDLSGANVLTF.

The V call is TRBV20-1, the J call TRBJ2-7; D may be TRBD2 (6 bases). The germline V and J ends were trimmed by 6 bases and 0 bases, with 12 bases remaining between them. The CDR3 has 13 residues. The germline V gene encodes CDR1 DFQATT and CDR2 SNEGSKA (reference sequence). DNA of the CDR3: TGCAGTGCCCCGAGGGGAGGCTCCTACGAGCAGTACTTC. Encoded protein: CSAPRGGSYEQYF.